This TCR beta chain came from a study of shared clonotypes between healthy human individuals (dated by TCRdb to the early 2020s). Study-wide context: The cohort comprised two women and a few men aged 18 to 49 years. For each donor, three plates each were used for CD4 naive and CD4 memory, two plates were used for CD8 naive, and one plate was used for CD8 memory. To estimate repertoire size and how much clonotypes are shared between individuals, the study performed deep sequencing of blood TCR repertoires from five healthy adults. Libraries were prepared and TCR repertoires were sequenced by different laboratories using diverse techniques, in order to increase sequencing depth and limit assay-specific biases. Each donor's leukapheresis produced roughly between roughly 0.85 and 9 billion PBMCs. Results the study describes overall, beyond this receptor: Sampling was limited to blood, and TCR repertoires in tissue likely differ from TCR repertoires in blood. About 5% of naive CD4, roughly 3.6% of naive CD8, around 2.3% of memory CD4, and more than 0.35% of memory CD8 clonotypes were shared across four donors. Incomplete sequencing was indicated by rarefaction of sorted-subset datasets, despite the large sequencing depth. Clonotypes shared by all four sorted-subset donors showed higher generation probabilities than non-shared clonotypes. Estimated clonotype richness was generally larger for naive than for memory subsets. Pairwise subsampling led to the expectation that sequencing depth would affect the degree of clonotype sharing among donors. The genetic and exposure-history diversity represented was limited by the small number of donors.

Using the deep immunoSEQ assay, multiplex PCR amplified TCR CDR3 regions from genomic DNA. Extracted genomic DNA from each cell subset was spread evenly across all wells of several immunoSEQ 96-well plates, with each plate serving as a replicate. Each replicate PCR for sorted subsets received 200 ng genomic DNA, equal to about 30,000 T cell genomes. The purified libraries were quantified using a Qubit 3.0 fluorometer, sized with a Bioanalyzer 2100, and then quantified again using the KAPA Library Quantification kit. Every immunoSEQ 96-well plate was sequenced on a dedicated single-read 150-cycle Illumina NextSeq 550 flow cell. On the study's bioinformatics: The immunoSEQ output contained only junctional sequences without quality scores, so filtering could not match that applied to full-length reads. Sequences were annotated with PyIR, a Python wrapper for IgBLAST v1.9, using IMGT germline references to assign V/J genes and CDR3. Reads were removed for weak V/J assignments (E-value above 1e-6), missing CDR3, stop codons, out-of-frame junctions, or ambiguous translated residues. V3J clonotypes were defined as sequences sharing the same inferred V gene, J gene, and CDR3 amino acid sequence. To compute the percentage overlap between repertoires, the number of shared unique clonotypes was divided by the size of the smaller repertoire. Richness of each repertoire was evaluated using RTK rarefaction, the Chao1 estimator, and Recon v2.1 estimates of unobserved clonotypes. OLGA was used to compute generation probabilities for all TCRbeta clonotypes that the gDNA method yielded from a few donors. TCRdb retrieved this table from immuneACCESS and kept in-frame rearrangements only. Not all clones are present; in checked studies, unresolved V genes account for under half, and no reason is known for the remainder. V, J and clone size are taken as reported in that table, and D and trimming were inferred from the DNA itself. The sample table holds around 600,000 clones, of which roughly 98% were seen once. The ten most abundant clones make up 0.25% to 0.35% of the sample.

CD8 naive samples were CD45RO-negative cells positively selected for CCR7, giving a CD45RA+CCR7+ population that excluded TemRA cells. The donors were healthy, HIV-negative adults who had no recently reported acute infections or vaccinations. Every donor was a Caucasian adult living in Nashville, Tennessee, USA. Blood was collected by leukapheresis, and PBMCs were isolated by Ficoll-Histopaque density gradient centrifugation and then cryopreserved in liquid nitrogen vapor phase. Analytical flow cytometry was used to check the purity and quantity of each magnetically sorted T cell population. From each sorted fraction, genomic DNA was isolated and quantified by UV absorbance on a Nanodrop 2000c. Notes on this clone: This receptor's antigen is unknown. It has no much larger one-base neighbor in the sample; base qualities were not kept.

The sample comprised naive CD8+ T cells sorted from blood. The cell subset or site tag for this specimen amounts to: CD45RA+CCR7+. The sequence derives from a man aged 25 to 40 in good health.

Read as DNA, the sequence is TGTGCCAGCAGCTTAGGGAACTCCGAGACAGGGAGGGAACAAGAGACCCAGTACTTC. Its product reads: CASSLGNSETGREQETQYF. The chain employs TRBV7-2 and TRBJ2-5; the D assignment is uncertain and may be TRBD1 or TRBD2, with 7 bases supporting each. The CDR3 spans 19 residues, from the cysteine through the phenylalanine. Here the CDR3 DNA is all that survives: 57 bases in frame from base 1. V is clipped by 1 base and J by 2 bases, and the sequence between their germline boundaries is 23 bases long. The germline V gene supplies CDR1 SGHTA and CDR2 FQGNSA.